This T cell receptor beta chain comes out of a study of shared clonotypes between healthy human individuals (TCRdb year 2020). Regarding the complete study: A couple of women and three men aged 18 to 49 years were included in the cohort. To estimate repertoire size and how much clonotype sharing occurs between individuals, the study deeply sequenced the blood TCR repertoires of a handful of healthy adults. To increase sequencing depth and limit assay-specific biases, TCR repertoire library preparation and sequencing were carried out by different laboratories using diverse techniques. For each donor, CD4 naive and CD4 memory were each given three plates, CD8 naive was given two plates, and CD8 memory was given one plate. Per donor, leukapheresis produced somewhere between about 0.94 and 9.5 billion PBMCs.

TCR CDR3 regions were amplified from genomic DNA by multiplex PCR using the deep immunoSEQ assay. For each cell subset, the extracted genomic DNA was distributed evenly across all wells of several immunoSEQ 96-well plates, and each plate served as one replicate. For sorted subsets, each replicate PCR was loaded with about 0.2 ug genomic DNA, equivalent to 25,000 to 35,000 T cell genomes. The purified libraries were quantified using a Qubit 3.0 fluorometer, sized with a Bioanalyzer 2100, and then quantified again using the KAPA Library Quantification kit. Every immunoSEQ 96-well plate was sequenced on a separate single-read 150-cycle Illumina NextSeq 550 flow cell. As for how the authors treated the data: Because the immunoSEQ output included only junctional sequences and no quality scores, the filtering could not be the same as the filtering used for full-length reads. To assign V/J genes and CDR3, sequences were annotated using PyIR, a Python wrapper for IgBLAST v1.9, with IMGT germline references. Any read was removed if the V/J assignment was weak (E-value above 1e-6), the CDR3 was missing, or the read contained stop codons, out-of-frame junctions, or ambiguous translated residues. V3J clonotypes were defined as sequences sharing an identical inferred V gene, J gene, and CDR3 amino acid sequence. To compute the percentage overlap between repertoires, the number of shared unique clonotypes was divided by the size of the smaller repertoire. Repertoire richness was assessed with RTK rarefaction, the Chao1 estimator, and Recon v2.1 estimates of unobserved clonotypes. Generation probabilities for all TCRbeta clonotypes obtained by the gDNA method from four donors were computed using OLGA. In TCRdb, the immuneACCESS table is reduced to in-frame sequences with V and J assigned. These tables do not hold every clone; where another copy was compared, an unresolved V gene accounts for under half, and the others remain unexplained. D and trimming were read from the DNA, whereas the V and J calls and clone size are those reported in that table. Counted in this sample were roughly 2,000,000 clones; 85% to 95% of them appeared once. The ten largest account for 1% to 1.5% of the sample.

CDR1 and CDR2 were assigned from the germline V gene as SGHVS and FNYEAQ. From V the trimming removes 1 base and from J it removes 6 bases, while the gene matches leave 11 bases of the junction unaccounted for. The CDR3 holds 16 amino acids from the cysteine to the phenylalanine. Left in the record is the CDR3 DNA by itself, 48 bases read in frame from the first base. For the CD8 naive samples, CD45RO-negative cells were positively selected for CCR7, yielding a CD45RA+CCR7+ population from which TemRA cells were excluded. The donors were healthy, HIV-negative adults with no recently reported acute infections or vaccinations. Every donor was a Caucasian adult living in Nashville, Tennessee, USA. After blood collection by leukapheresis, PBMCs were isolated using Ficoll-Histopaque density gradient centrifugation and then cryopreserved in the vapor phase of liquid nitrogen. Analytical flow cytometry was used to check the purity and quantity of every magnetically sorted T cell population. Genomic DNA was isolated from every sorted fraction and measured by UV absorbance on a Nanodrop 2000c.

This clone is a singleton in its sample. The target of this receptor is not known. No clone much larger than this one lies a single base away; base qualities are absent. What the work shows at the level of the full study, not this receptor alone: Compared with non-shared clonotypes, clonotypes shared by all four sorted-subset donors had higher generation probabilities. Naive subsets generally had larger estimated clonotype richness than memory subsets. Based on pairwise subsampling, the degree of clonotype sharing among donors was expected to be affected by sequencing depth. Because the study included only a small number of donors, the genetic and exposure-history diversity represented was limited. Sharing across a handful of donors was observed for 5% to 6.5% of naive CD4, over 3% of naive CD8, roughly 2.4% of memory CD4, and over 0.3% of memory CD8 clonotypes. Rarefaction of sorted-subset datasets indicated incomplete sequencing despite the large sequencing depth. Sampling was restricted to blood, and TCR repertoires in tissues likely differ from the TCR repertoires found in blood.

Source material: naive CD8+ T cells sorted from blood. Sample cell subset or site, as interpreted from the label and publication: CD45RA+CCR7+. The chain was built from TRBV7-6 and TRBJ2-7, and 8 junction bases match TRBD1. This TCR was recovered from a young man in good health. This receptor has the CDR3 CASSLDFVTGVTEQYF. The nucleotide sequence reads as follows: TGTGCCAGCAGCTTAGATTTTGTGACAGGGGTAACCGAGCAGTACTTC.